The 18 T cell receptor beta chains below were found in one sample sequenced in a study of cytomegalovirus exposure and HLA in healthy donors. Use of 60 Vbeta and 13 Jbeta primers characterized the PCR. Data came from immunoSEQ multiplex PCR; TCRdb stores just in-frame clones and leaves some out. Of about 75,000 clones listed, 70% to 85% are singletons. The sample consisted of PBMCs. The source of these receptors is an older man in good health and CMV-seropositive.

The chain has TRBV9 and TRBJ1-3; D gene ambiguous. V gave up 0 bases and J gave up 0 bases, with 10 bases separating them. The CDR3 contains 16 residues. Germline assignment: CDR1 SGDLS and CDR2 YYNGEE. The CDR3 is CASSVAGDYSGNTIYF. The CDR3 DNA reads TGTGCCAGCAGCGTAGCGGGCGACTACTCTGGAAACACCATATATTTT.

The CDR3 protein is CASIDSGSETQYF. DNA of the CDR3: TGTGCCAGCATAGATAGCGGGAGTGAGACCCAGTACTTC. The J gene is TRBJ2-5, the V gene TRBV6-5; the match to TRBD2 covers 9 bases. Germline V gives CDR1 MNHEY, CDR2 SVGAGI. The CDR3 consists of 13 residues. The J segment lost 5 bases and the V segment lost 7 bases, leaving 5 bases of the junction unmatched.

This chain joins TRBV18 and TRBJ1-4, with 8 bases aligning to TRBD1. V shed 1 base and J 6 bases; nucleotides not matched to a gene: 4. The CDR3 is 15 residues long. Per the germline V gene, CDR1 is KGHSH and CDR2 is LQKENI. The CDR3 loop is CASSPLDREDEKLFF. The CDR3 DNA reads TGTGCCAGCTCACCACTGGACAGGGAGGATGAAAAACTGTTTTTT.

In its sample, this clone was seen once. The chain has TRBV28 and TRBJ2-6; the match to TRBD2 covers 12 bases. Germline V lookup: CDR1 MDHEN, CDR2 SYDVKM. CDR3 length: 17 amino acids. Trimming at V came to 5 bases and at J to 0 bases, leaving 2 bases not matched to a gene. The CDR3 loop is CASSPSGRASGANVLTF. CDR3 in DNA: TGTGCCAGCAGTCCTAGCGGGAGGGCCTCTGGGGCCAACGTCCTGACTTTC.

The chain combines TRBV29-1 with TRBJ2-3; TRBD2 matches at 10 bases. The CDR3 is made up of 15 amino acids. Looked up from germline, CDR1 is SQVTM and CDR2 is ANQGSEA. With 1 base clipped from V and 4 bases from J, the junction kept 5 bases outside the gene matches. The DNA of the CDR3 is TGCAGCGTTGAAGGAGGTAGCGGGGGGCCAGATACGCAGTATTTT. It specifies CSVEGGSGGPDTQYF.

This chain links TRBV5-4 with TRBJ2-6; tentative D call: TRBD1 (5 bases). V was shortened by 0 bases and J by 2 bases, with 12 bases between the two germline ends. The CDR3 has 17 amino acids. Germline V lookup: CDR1 SGHNT, CDR2 YYREEE (reference sequence). In DNA, the CDR3 is TGTGCCAGCAGCTTGGGAGAATCAGGGACTGGGGCCAACGTCCTGACTTTC. Translating it yields CASSLGESGTGANVLTF.

V and J are TRBV5-1 and TRBJ2-5, with a weak D call TRBD2 (6 bases). Trimming stripped 2 bases from V and 0 bases from J, with 11 bases between. This CDR3 is built from 15 residues. CDR1 and CDR2 (germline): SGHRS, YFSETQ. CDR3 residues: CASSFTSRDQETQYF. The CDR3 DNA follows: TGCGCCAGCAGCTTCACTAGCAGGGACCAAGAGACCCAGTACTTC.

CDR3 DNA: TGTGCCAGCAGCTTAGCGTGGGGACACTCCTACGAGCAGTACTTC. Translated: CASSLAWGHSYEQYF. This chain uses TRBV7-2 with TRBJ2-7, with D perhaps matching TRBD1 (6 bases). The CDR3 length is 15 residues. CDR1 SGHTA and CDR2 FQGNSA come from the germline V gene. V lost 0 bases and J 0 bases, leaving 9 bases between the germline ends.

The CDR3, as DNA: TGTGCCAGCAGCTTCGACAGGGCGGAAGAGACCCAGTACTTC. Its translation: CASSFDRAEETQYF. The J gene is TRBJ2-5, the V gene TRBV5-4; 7 bases fit TRBD1. CDR1 is SGHNT and CDR2 is YYREEE in the germline V gene (reference sequence). With 2 bases clipped from V and 3 bases from J, the junction kept 4 bases outside the gene matches. This CDR3 contains 14 residues.

This chain uses TRBV27 with TRBJ2-7, with D maybe TRBD2 (5 bases). Germline V gene data show CDR1 as MNHEY and CDR2 as SMNVEV (reference sequence). Trimming removed 5 bases at V and 6 bases at J, with 17 bases between. CDR3 length equals 14 residues. This CDR3 is CASSRTARDSEQYF. The CDR3 DNA reads TGTGCCAGCAGTCGTACGGCTCGGGATAGCGAGCAGTACTTC.

The chain is built from TRBV5-1 and TRBJ2-7; D possibly uses TRBD1 or TRBD2 (5 bases each). CDR3 length equals 12 residues. CDR1 and CDR2 from the germline V gene are SGHRS and YFSETQ. V was trimmed by 4 bases and J by 4 bases, leaving 9 bases between them. This CDR3 reads CASSVGEYEQYF. In DNA, the CDR3 is TGCGCCAGCAGCGTGGGGGAGTACGAGCAGTACTTC.

The CDR3 sequence: CSVQDQGLNQPQHF. CDR3 nucleotide sequence: TGCAGCGTCCAAGATCAGGGCCTTAATCAGCCCCAGCATTTT. The V call is TRBV29-1, the J call TRBJ1-5; D might be TRBD1 (5 bases). This CDR3 region has 14 residues. V lost 6 bases to trimming and J lost 4 bases, with 16 bases between them. The germline gives CDR1 SQVTM, CDR2 ANQGSEA.

This clone appeared a few times. V is TRBV5-5 and J is TRBJ1-1; D is unclear. The CDR3 sequence is 12 residues long. Per germline, CDR1 SGHKS and CDR2 YYEKEE (reference sequence). The germline V and J ends were trimmed by 3 bases and 8 bases, with 11 bases remaining between them. CDR3 amino acids: CASSWTAGEAFF. DNA for the CDR3: TGTGCCAGCAGCTGGACGGCGGGGGAAGCTTTCTTT.

The chain combines TRBV18 with TRBJ2-7; D might be TRBD1 (6 bases). There are 14 residues in the CDR3. With 4 bases removed from V and 3 bases from J, the gap between germline ends came to 13 bases. Germline lookup yields CDR1 KGHSH and CDR2 LQKENI. CDR3 coding DNA: TGTGCCAGCTCACTTTACGGGACAAGCTACGAGCAGTACTTC. It specifies CASSLYGTSYEQYF.

V is TRBV9 and J is TRBJ2-5, with 7 positions matching TRBD1. The CDR3 is made up of 15 amino acids. The trim removed 0 bases at V and 0 bases at J, leaving 2 bases unmatched. The germline V gene has CDR1 SGDLS and CDR2 YYNGEE. CDR3 sequence (DNA): TGTGCCAGCAGCGTAGGCGACAGGGACCAAGAGACCCAGTACTTC. Protein sequence: CASSVGDRDQETQYF.

The count of this clone is one. V and J are TRBV30 and TRBJ2-7; TRBD2 is a possible D gene (6 bases). Germline CDR1 reads GTSNPN; CDR2 reads SVGIG (reference sequence). CDR3 size: 14 residues. Between the trimmed V and J ends, which lost 3 bases and 4 bases, there was a span of 16 bases. CDR3 in amino acids: CAWSVGGAAYEQYF. DNA for the CDR3: TGTGCCTGGAGCGTAGGAGGGGCTGCTTACGAGCAGTACTTC.

The chain joins TRBV28 to TRBJ1-2, with 10 positions matching TRBD1. CDR3 length equals 16 residues. V shed 5 bases, J shed 4 bases, and the junction held 10 bases outside the gene matches. The germline V gene encodes CDR1 MDHEN and CDR2 SYDVKM. CDR3 coding DNA: TGTGCCAGCAGTACACCTTCGACAGGGGGCTTCTATGGCTACACCTTC. This translates into CASSTPSTGGFYGYTF.

The genes are TRBV5-4 and TRBJ2-5; TRBD1 might be the D (6 bases). Germline-derived CDR1 and CDR2 are SGHNT and YYREEE (reference sequence). This CDR3 has 13 amino acids. V was pared by 5 bases and J by 2 bases, with 10 bases between. The CDR3 reads CASSPDSQETQYF. DNA for the CDR3: TGTGCCAGCAGTCCGGACAGTCAAGAGACCCAGTACTTC. Full variable domain (rest looked up from reference TRBV5-4 and TRBJ2-5): ETGVTQSPTHLIKTRGQQVTLRCSSQSGHNTVSWYQQALGQGPQFIFQYYREEENGRGNFPPRFSGLQFPNYSSELNVNALELDDSALYLCASSPDSQETQYFGPGTRLLVL.